Shown below are 5 T cell receptor beta chains from a single sample sequenced in a study of T cells in lung cancer brain metastases (dated by TCRdb to 2017 to 2018). Libraries came from the immunoSEQ multiplex PCR assay. This is the immuneACCESS table as TCRdb keeps it, with only in-frame sequences that have V and J called. A part of the clones is gone; compared with another copy, unresolved V genes explain less than half, and the rest is unexplained. Counted in this sample were 3,000 or so clones; less than 90% of them appeared once. In total, the top ten clones hold about 5.6% of the sample. The sequencing input was tumor tissue from the primary lung tumor. In light of the paper, this sample's cell subset or site label describes: primary lung cancer lesion. Every receptor here comes from a woman between 50 and 59 years old with non-small cell lung cancer.

The chain carries TRBV11-3 and TRBJ2-7; D unclear. CDR3 length: 14 residues. Germline CDR1 SGHNT, CDR2 YENEEA. Trimming cost V 2 bases and J 2 bases, with 10 bases left between them. CDR3 nucleotides: TGTGCCAGCAGCTTAACAAATTCCACCTACGAGCAGTACTTC. It encodes CASSLTNSTYEQYF.

This chain connects TRBV9 to TRBJ1-2; D ambiguous. Germline loops: CDR1 SGDLS, CDR2 YYNGEE. The CDR3 is made up of 12 amino acids. V lost 0 bases to trimming and J lost 9 bases, with 9 bases between them. Written as DNA, the CDR3 is TGTGCCAGCAGCGTAGAGGTGGGAAGCTACACCTTC. This codes for CASSVEVGSYTF.

The gene calls are TRBV2 and TRBJ1-2; tentatively, D is TRBD1 (6 bases). The germline V gene encodes CDR1 SNHLY and CDR2 FYNNEI. V was clipped by 7 bases and J by 8 bases, with 23 bases between them. This CDR3 is built from 15 residues. CDR3 coding DNA: TGTGCCAGCAATGAGGTGGCCAGGGGCCCCGAGGGCTACACCTTC. It yields the protein CASNEVARGPEGYTF.

The rearrangement joins TRBV7-9 to TRBJ2-7; perhaps TRBD1 as D (6 bases). Trimming removed 1 base at V and 3 bases at J, with 25 bases between. This CDR3 region has 19 residues. Germline lookup yields CDR1 SEHNR and CDR2 FQNEAQ (reference sequence). CDR3 DNA: TGTGCCAGCAGCTTAGGGGGGCCCAACAGGGATAGGGGCTTCTACGAGCAGTACTTC. Translated, it gives CASSLGGPNRDRGFYEQYF.

The rearrangement uses TRBV18 and TRBJ2-1, with D possibly matching TRBD2 (6 bases). Germline V CDR1 and CDR2: KGHSH, LQKENI. Trimming cost V 0 bases and J 5 bases, with 14 bases left between them. This CDR3 spans 16 amino acids. For the CDR3, the DNA is TGTGCCAGCTCACCACCGGGGGGACCAGGTAACAATGAGCAGTTCTTC. It translates to CASSPPGGPGNNEQFF.